Below, 31 T cell receptor beta chains from the same sample are listed, as sequenced in a study of OX40 agonist ivuxolimab in advanced cancers. The method was immunoSEQ multiplex PCR; TCRdb's version includes in-frame clones alone and lacks a portion of them. The sample lists more than 50,000 clones, approximately 80% occurring once. The specimen was CD4+ or CD8+ T cells sorted from blood, collected in a trial of the OX40 agonist ivuxolimab. Source of these receptors: an adult with an advanced solid tumor such as melanoma, head and neck, liver or kidney cancer.

The chain uses TRBV29-1 and TRBJ1-1, with D maybe TRBD1 (5 bases). Trimming cost V 4 bases and J 4 bases, with 13 bases left between them. CDR3 size: 13 residues. Per germline, CDR1 SQVTM and CDR2 ANQGSEA. The DNA for the CDR3 is TGCAGCGTTGTCGGCAGGGCCGGCACTGAAGCTTTCTTT. It translates to CSVVGRAGTEAFF.

The chain carries TRBV6-6 and TRBJ2-5; weak D call: TRBD1 (6 bases). The V end was cut by 5 bases, the J end by 2 bases, with 15 bases between. Germline-derived CDR1 and CDR2 are MNHNY and SVGAGI (reference sequence). The CDR3 has 15 residues. The CDR3 reads CASSLLRGQQETQYF. CDR3 coding DNA: TGTGCCAGCAGTCTCCTGCGCGGACAGCAAGAGACCCAGTACTTC.

V is TRBV7-2 and J is TRBJ2-3; 13 bases agree with TRBD2. Trimming at V came to 1 base and at J to 5 bases, leaving 3 bases not matched to a gene. Germline lookup yields CDR1 SGHTA and CDR2 FQGNSA. CDR3 length: 16 residues. CDR3 nucleotide sequence: TGTGCCAGCAGCTTAGGGGGACTAGCGGGGCTAGATACGCAGTATTTT. Translated, it gives CASSLGGLAGLDTQYF. Complete variable domain (other parts from reference TRBV7-2 and TRBJ2-3): GAGVSQSPSNKVTEKGKDVELRCDPISGHTALYWYRQSLGQGLEFLIYFQGNSAPDKSGLPSDRFSAERTGGSVSTLTIQRTQQEDSAVYLCASSLGGLAGLDTQYFGPGTRLTVL.

A single count supports this clone. The CDR3 reads CASSPLGQGTEAFF. The CDR3 bases are TGTGCCAGCAGTCCGCTTGGACAGGGAACTGAAGCTTTCTTT. The V and J genes are TRBV27 and TRBJ1-1, with 8 bases matching TRBD1. The trim removed 5 bases at V and 5 bases at J, leaving 7 bases unmatched. CDR3 length: 14 residues. Germline V gene data show CDR1 as MNHEY and CDR2 as SMNVEV (reference sequence).

This sequence joins TRBV6-5 and TRBJ2-1; no firm D call. Germline CDR1 MNHEY, CDR2 SVGAGI. This CDR3 region has 12 residues. Trimming pared 4 bases from V and 9 bases from J, leaving 10 bases between. The DNA of the CDR3 is TGTGCCAGCAGTTCTACGTTCGGTGAGCAGTTCTTC. Its translation: CASSSTFGEQFF.

The V gene is TRBV19, the J gene TRBJ1-2; 8 nucleotides match TRBD1. CDR1 is LNHDA, CDR2 SQIVND, per germline (reference sequence). The ends lost 7 bases at V and 2 bases at J; junction bases unmatched: 9. The CDR3 length is 15 residues. CDR3: CASTGQGLLNYGYTF. The CDR3 coding sequence is TGTGCCAGTACTGGACAGGGACTGCTCAACTATGGCTACACCTTC.

The chain combines TRBV7-9 with TRBJ2-1, with 11 nucleotides matching TRBD2. V shed 4 bases and J 1 base; nucleotides not matched to a gene: 6. This CDR3 is built from 17 residues. Germline loops: CDR1 SEHNR, CDR2 FQNEAQ (reference sequence). This CDR3 reads CASSWDASGGSYNEQFF. In nucleotides, the CDR3 is TGTGCCAGCAGCTGGGACGCTAGCGGGGGGTCCTACAATGAGCAGTTCTTC.

The genes are TRBV28 and TRBJ1-2; D uncertain. From germline, CDR1 is MDHEN and CDR2 SYDVKM. This CDR3 spans 15 amino acids. Trimming stripped 4 bases from V and 0 bases from J, with 12 bases between. CDR3 residues: CASSYTTGANYGYTF. The CDR3 DNA follows: TGTGCCAGCAGTTATACCACGGGTGCTAACTATGGCTACACCTTC.

This chain uses TRBV29-1 with TRBJ1-1; D is uncertain. The V end was cut by 4 bases, the J end by 3 bases, with 12 bases between. Germline loops: CDR1 SQVTM, CDR2 ANQGSEA. The CDR3 spans 13 residues. The CDR3 loop reads CSVGVRRDTEAFF. The CDR3 DNA follows: TGCAGCGTTGGCGTTAGGAGGGACACTGAAGCTTTCTTT. Supplemented by reference TRBV29-1 and TRBJ1-1, the full variable domain reads SAVISQKPSRDICQRGTSLTIQCQVDSQVTMMFWYRQQPGQSLTLIATANQGSEATYESGFVIDKFPISRPNLTFSTLTVSNMSPEDSSIYLCSVGVRRDTEAFFGQGTRLTVV.

The chain has TRBV5-4 and TRBJ2-2, with 9 bases identical to TRBD2. After removal of 0 bases from V and 6 bases from J, the junction contained 6 bases not matched to a gene. There are 16 residues in the CDR3. CDR1 and CDR2 from the germline V gene are SGHNT and YYREEE (reference sequence). This chain's CDR3 is CASSLGRSSGAGELFF. CDR3 nucleotide sequence: TGTGCCAGCAGCTTGGGTCGTTCTAGCGGGGCCGGGGAGCTGTTTTTT.

The chain is built from TRBV6-6 and TRBJ2-5; D is possibly TRBD2 (6 bases). The germline V gene encodes CDR1 MNHNY and CDR2 SVGAGI (reference sequence). V was shortened by 7 bases and J by 5 bases, with 14 bases between the two germline ends. The CDR3 runs to 13 residues. Written as DNA, the CDR3 is TGTGCCAGCACCCCCTATGGGAGGGAGACCCAGTACTTC. It codes for CASTPYGRETQYF.

The V gene is TRBV19, the J gene TRBJ1-3; D remains unclear. Germline V gives CDR1 LNHDA, CDR2 SQIVND (reference sequence). The ends were cut back, 11 bases at V and 4 bases at J, with 12 bases in the middle. This CDR3 contains 12 residues. Here the CDR3 DNA reads TGTGCCTCGACGGGCCCCGGAAACACCATATATTTT. Translating it yields CASTGPGNTIYF.

V and J are TRBV18 and TRBJ2-1, with D tentatively TRBD2 (7 bases). V shed 3 bases and J shed 10 bases, with 22 bases lying between them. The CDR3 covers 16 residues. CDR1 KGHSH and CDR2 LQKENI come from the germline V gene. DNA of the CDR3: TGTGCCAGCTCACCGAACTGGGCCTGGGGGGGCTCAGAGCAGTTCTTC. Protein product: CASSPNWAWGGSEQFF.

This clone was recorded only once. This sequence joins TRBV5-1 and TRBJ1-4; D gene unclear. The ends were cut back, 1 base at V and 5 bases at J, with 9 bases in the middle. Germline V gene data show CDR1 as SGHRS and CDR2 as YFSETQ. The CDR3 is made up of 14 amino acids. The CDR3 reads CASSLSHQNEKLFF. CDR3 nucleotide sequence: TGCGCCAGCAGCTTGTCCCACCAGAATGAAAAACTGTTTTTT.

The rearrangement joins TRBV19 to TRBJ1-2, with TRBD1 matching over 9 bases. V shed 5 bases, J shed 2 bases, and the junction held 6 bases outside the gene matches. The CDR3 sequence is 15 residues long. CDR1 LNHDA and CDR2 SQIVND come from the germline V gene (reference sequence). The CDR3 region is CASSVPGQGNYGYTF. CDR3 DNA: TGTGCCAGTAGTGTGCCGGGACAGGGAAACTATGGCTACACCTTC.

The CDR3 coding sequence is TGTGCCAGCAGCAAATCCGAGTCAGCGGGGGGGCCCTGGGACATTCAGTACTTC. Encoded protein: CASSKSESAGGPWDIQYF. V usage is TRBV21-1 and J usage is TRBJ2-4; the DNA was not compared with TRBD2, the D call given in the table. TRBV21-1 is tagged as a pseudogene. CDR3 length: 18 residues.

The gene calls are TRBV5-5 and TRBJ1-6, with 8 nucleotides matching TRBD1. The CDR3 extends over 16 amino acids. The germline gives CDR1 SGHKS, CDR2 YYEKEE (reference sequence). With 4 bases clipped from V and 7 bases from J, the junction kept 10 bases outside the gene matches. The CDR3, as DNA: TGTGCCAGCAGCCGTCAGGGGGCCATACAGAATTCACCCCTCCACTTT. Translation gives CASSRQGAIQNSPLHF.

This clone occurred once. The rearrangement links TRBV11-1 to TRBJ1-1; D unclear. This CDR3 spans 13 amino acids. Germline assignment: CDR1 SGHAT and CDR2 FQDESV (reference sequence). V gave up 6 bases and J gave up 5 bases, with 13 bases separating them. The CDR3 DNA reads as TGTGCCAGCAGGCTCGGGCCAAGAACTGAAGCTTTCTTT. Translation gives CASRLGPRTEAFF.

V and J are TRBV6-5 and TRBJ2-7; tentative D call: TRBD1 (5 bases). The CDR3 covers 14 residues. The V gene's germline CDR1 is MNHEY and CDR2 SVGAGI. The V gene lost 1 base and the J gene lost 5 bases, with 12 bases spanning the gap. CDR3 amino acids: CASSYYRTTNEQYF. CDR3 DNA: TGTGCCAGCAGTTACTACAGGACCACGAACGAGCAGTACTTC.

V usage is TRBV5-1 and J usage is TRBJ2-1, with 8 bases lining up with TRBD1. CDR1 and CDR2 from the germline V gene are SGHRS and YFSETQ. V gave up 2 bases and J gave up 2 bases; unmatched junction bases: 3. The CDR3 covers 15 residues. The CDR3 region has the DNA TGCGCCAGCAGCTTCAGACAGGGGCCCTACAATGAGCAGTTCTTC. As protein: CASSFRQGPYNEQFF.

This clone appeared once. This chain joins TRBV4-3 and TRBJ2-5; possibly TRBD1 or TRBD2 for D (6 bases each). Germline V gene data show CDR1 as LGHNA and CDR2 as YSLEER. This CDR3 has 15 residues. The ends were cut back, 4 bases at V and 1 base at J, with 13 bases in the middle. CDR3: CASSRRGGPQETQYF. DNA of the CDR3: TGCGCCAGCAGCCGCCGAGGGGGGCCCCAAGAGACCCAGTACTTC.

The rearrangement uses TRBV9 and TRBJ1-3; 9 bases agree with TRBD1. The length of the CDR3 is 16 residues. Trimming at V came to 0 bases and at J to 4 bases, leaving 5 bases not matched to a gene. The germline V gene encodes CDR1 SGDLS and CDR2 YYNGEE. CDR3 sequence reads: CASSVVDRGPGNTIYF. The CDR3 DNA is TGTGCCAGCAGCGTAGTGGACAGGGGACCCGGAAACACCATATATTTT.

The chain couples TRBV7-2 to TRBJ2-5, with 9 bases lining up with TRBD2. CDR3 length: 16 amino acids. Germline V gene sequence: CDR1 SGHTA, CDR2 FQGNSA. Losses at the gene ends were 0 bases for V and 2 bases for J; bases not matched to a gene: 4. The CDR3 here is CASSLAGTSTQETQYF. The CDR3, as DNA: TGTGCCAGCAGCTTAGCAGGGACTAGCACACAAGAGACCCAGTACTTC.

This clone showed up just once. V and J are TRBV10-3 and TRBJ1-1; D uncertain. The CDR3 has 12 residues. The ends were cut back, 2 bases at V and 4 bases at J, with 5 bases in the middle. Germline values: CDR1 ENHRY, CDR2 SYGVKD. CDR3 sequence (DNA): TGTGCCATCAGTGAGGGGGTCACTGAAGCTTTCTTT. Encoded protein: CAISEGVTEAFF.

This chain uses TRBV7-6 with TRBJ2-2, with 9 nucleotides matching TRBD1. V was pared by 5 bases and J by 5 bases, with 9 bases of the junction left unmatched. This CDR3 region has 16 residues. The V gene's germline CDR1 is SGHVS and CDR2 FNYEAQ. CDR3 nucleotides: TGTGCCAGCAGCCGAACGGGACAGGGACTAACCGGGGAGCTGTTTTTT. Translated, it gives CASSRTGQGLTGELFF.

The chain employs TRBV9 and TRBJ1-6; D gene unclear. CDR1 is SGDLS, CDR2 YYNGEE, per germline. Trimming took off 0 bases at V and 5 bases at J, with 6 bases between the two ends. CDR3 length equals 14 residues. The CDR3 nucleotides read TGTGCCAGCAGCGTAGGCGGTAATAATTCACCCCTCCACTTT. This encodes CASSVGGNNSPLHF.

J is TRBJ2-3 and V is TRBV5-1; TRBD2 agrees at 7 bases. CDR1 SGHRS and CDR2 YFSETQ come from the germline V gene. The CDR3 runs to 15 residues. The V gene end was trimmed by 0 bases and the J gene end by 2 bases; junction bases not matched to a gene: 3. The CDR3 sequence: CASSLVGGSTDTQYF. The CDR3 coding sequence is TGCGCCAGCAGCTTGGTCGGGGGGTCCACAGATACGCAGTATTTT.

The J gene is TRBJ2-1, the V gene TRBV5-1, with D perhaps assigned TRBD1 or TRBD2 (6 bases each). V was pared by 2 bases and J by 0 bases, with 21 bases between. The CDR3 consists of 19 residues. The germline CDR1 and CDR2 sequences are SGHRS and YFSETQ. The CDR3 spells CASSLNPGWGASSYNEQFF. DNA of the CDR3: TGCGCCAGCAGCTTAAACCCTGGATGGGGGGCAAGCTCCTACAATGAGCAGTTCTTC.

The CDR3 nucleotides read TGTGCCAGCAGCCGCCGGGCTCCGAACACTGAAGCTTTCTTT. This translates into CASSRRAPNTEAFF. The chain uses TRBV7-9 and TRBJ1-1; D ambiguous. Trimming cost V 5 bases and J 1 base, with 11 bases left between them. Germline-derived CDR1 and CDR2 are SEHNR and FQNEAQ (reference sequence). The CDR3 has 14 residues.

CDR3 DNA sequence: TGTGCCAGCAGCCCCCGGACAGGGGAGAATCAGCCCCAGCATTTT. Residues: CASSPRTGENQPQHF. The chain combines TRBV7-2 with TRBJ1-5; 9 bases are shared with TRBD1. Germline assignment: CDR1 SGHTA and CDR2 FQGNSA. V dropped 5 bases and J dropped 4; count of bases not matched to a gene: 6. The CDR3 length is 15 residues.

The rearrangement uses TRBV9 and TRBJ2-5, with TRBD2 identical over 10 bases. Germline lookup yields CDR1 SGDLS and CDR2 YYNGEE. The trim removed 0 bases at V and 5 bases at J, leaving 10 bases unmatched. The CDR3 has 17 residues. This CDR3 reads CASSVGRASGGTETQYF. CDR3 sequence (DNA): TGTGCCAGCAGCGTAGGGCGGGCTAGCGGGGGAACTGAGACCCAGTACTTC.